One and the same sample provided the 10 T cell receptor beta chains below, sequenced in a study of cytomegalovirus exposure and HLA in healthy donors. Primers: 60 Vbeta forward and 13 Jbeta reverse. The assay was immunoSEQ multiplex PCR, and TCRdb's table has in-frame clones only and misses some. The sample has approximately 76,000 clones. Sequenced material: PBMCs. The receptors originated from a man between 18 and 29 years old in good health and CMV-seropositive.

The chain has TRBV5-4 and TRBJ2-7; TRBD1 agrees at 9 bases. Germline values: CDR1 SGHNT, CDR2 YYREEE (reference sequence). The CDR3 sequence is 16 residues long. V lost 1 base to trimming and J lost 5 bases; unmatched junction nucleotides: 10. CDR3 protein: CASSLPRGTGSNEQYF. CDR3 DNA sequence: TGTGCCAGCAGCTTGCCCAGAGGGACAGGGTCTAACGAGCAGTACTTC. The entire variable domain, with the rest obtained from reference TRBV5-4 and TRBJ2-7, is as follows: ETGVTQSPTHLIKTRGQQVTLRCSSQSGHNTVSWYQQALGQGPQFIFQYYREEENGRGNFPPRFSGLQFPNYSSELNVNALELDDSALYLCASSLPRGTGSNEQYFGPGTRLTVT.

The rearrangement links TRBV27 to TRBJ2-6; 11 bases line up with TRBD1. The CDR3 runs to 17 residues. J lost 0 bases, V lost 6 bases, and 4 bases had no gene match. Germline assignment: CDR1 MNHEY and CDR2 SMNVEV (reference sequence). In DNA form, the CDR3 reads TGTGCCAGCAGACCCGGGACAGGGGGCTCTGGGGCCAACGTCCTGACTTTC. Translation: CASRPGTGGSGANVLTF.

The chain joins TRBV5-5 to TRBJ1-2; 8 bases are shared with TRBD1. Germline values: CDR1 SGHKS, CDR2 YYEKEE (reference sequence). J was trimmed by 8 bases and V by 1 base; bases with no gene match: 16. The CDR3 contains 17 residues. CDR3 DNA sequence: TGTGCCAGCAGCTTGCGGCCAGGGGGCGATTTTGCTGGGGGCTACACCTTC. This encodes CASSLRPGGDFAGGYTF.

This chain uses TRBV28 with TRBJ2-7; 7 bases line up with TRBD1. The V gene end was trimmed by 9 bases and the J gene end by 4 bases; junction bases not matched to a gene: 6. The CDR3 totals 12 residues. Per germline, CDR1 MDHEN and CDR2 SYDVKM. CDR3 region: CASTQQGYEQYF. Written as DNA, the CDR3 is TGTGCCAGTACTCAACAGGGGTACGAGCAGTACTTC. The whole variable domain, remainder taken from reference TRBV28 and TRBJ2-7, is DVKVTQSSRYLVKRTGEKVFLECVQDMDHENMFWYRQDPGLGLRLIYFSYDVKMKEKGDIPEGYSVSREKKERFSLILESASTNQTSMYLCASTQQGYEQYFGPGTRLTVT.

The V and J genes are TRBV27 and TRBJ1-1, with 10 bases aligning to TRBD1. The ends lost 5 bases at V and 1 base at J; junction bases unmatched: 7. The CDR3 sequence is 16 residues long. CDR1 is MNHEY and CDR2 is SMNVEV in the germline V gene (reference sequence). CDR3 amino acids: CASSPRDRGSNTEAFF. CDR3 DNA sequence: TGTGCCAGCAGTCCCCGGGACAGGGGCTCGAACACTGAAGCTTTCTTT.

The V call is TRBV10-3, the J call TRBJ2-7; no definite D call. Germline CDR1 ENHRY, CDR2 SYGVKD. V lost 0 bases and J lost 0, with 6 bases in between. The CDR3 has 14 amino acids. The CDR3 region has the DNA TGTGCCATCAGTGAGTCTTCGGTCTCCTACGAGCAGTACTTC. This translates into CAISESSVSYEQYF.

CDR3 sequence reads: CASSATTGTGVNQPQHF. CDR3 nucleotides: TGTGCCAGCAGTGCGACGACCGGGACAGGGGTTAATCAGCCCCAGCATTTT. The V gene is TRBV25-1, the J gene TRBJ1-5; TRBD1 aligns across 10 bases. Trimming cost V 4 bases and J 4 bases; bases outside gene matches: 10. The CDR3 extends over 17 amino acids. Germline-derived CDR1 and CDR2 are MGHDK and SYGVNS.

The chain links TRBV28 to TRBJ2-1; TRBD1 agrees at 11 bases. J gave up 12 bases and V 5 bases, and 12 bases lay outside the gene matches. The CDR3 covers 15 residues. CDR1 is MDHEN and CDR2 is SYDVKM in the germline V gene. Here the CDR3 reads CASSPWTGGAEGQFF. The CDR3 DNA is TGTGCCAGCAGTCCGTGGACAGGGGGCGCAGAGGGGCAGTTCTTC.

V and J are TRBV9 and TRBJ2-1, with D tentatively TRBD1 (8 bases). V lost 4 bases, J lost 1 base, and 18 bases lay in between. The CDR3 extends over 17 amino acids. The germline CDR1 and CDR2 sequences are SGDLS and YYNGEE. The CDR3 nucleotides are TGTGCCAGCAGCCCAGGGGGCGGGGGCTATTCCTACAATGAGCAGTTCTTC. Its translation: CASSPGGGGYSYNEQFF.

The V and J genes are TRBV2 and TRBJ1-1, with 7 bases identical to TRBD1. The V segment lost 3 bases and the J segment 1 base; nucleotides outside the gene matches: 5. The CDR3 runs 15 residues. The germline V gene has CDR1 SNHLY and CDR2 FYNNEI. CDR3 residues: CASSDPTGENTEAFF. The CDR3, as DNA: TGTGCCAGCAGTGACCCAACAGGGGAGAACACTGAAGCTTTCTTT. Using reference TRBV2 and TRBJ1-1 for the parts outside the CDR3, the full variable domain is EPEVTQTPSHQVTQMGQEVILRCVPISNHLYFYWYRQILGQKVEFLVSFYNNEISEKSEIFDDQFSVERPDGSNFTLKIRSTKLEDSAMYFCASSDPTGENTEAFFGQGTRLTVV.